This is a list of T cell receptor beta chains from one sample in a study of cytomegalovirus exposure and HLA in healthy donors. Assay used: immunoSEQ multiplex PCR; TCRdb lists only in-frame clones, some missing. The sample holds about 170,000 clones, over 75% seen once. Sequencing input: PBMCs. These receptors were obtained from a female donor in good health and CMV-seronegative. Both conserved end residues are part of each CDR3. D genes are given only for firm matches. Clone size is stated in some rows and not others, as once, few, many or a class when expanded.

D,V,J,size,DNA,CDR3
NA,TRBV4-1,TRBJ1-3,NA,TGCGCCAGCAGCCAAGCTCCCCCTGCGGGGCCCGGAAACACCATATATTTT,CASSQAPPAGPGNTIYF
TRBD1,TRBV6-5,TRBJ2-7,NA,TGTGCCAGCAGCAGGGGGTACGAGCAGTACTTC,CASSRGYEQYF
NA,TRBV30,TRBJ1-1,NA,TGTGCCTGGGGGAGGAATCGAAACACTGAAGCTTTCTTT,CAWGRNRNTEAFF
TRBD2,TRBV19,TRBJ2-2,NA,TGTGCCAGTAGTCTTCTCCTCGGGGGGGCCGACACCGGGGAGCTGTTTTTT,CASSLLLGGADTGELFF
NA,TRBV11-2,TRBJ2-6,NA,TGTGCCAGCAGTTACACCGCTTTCCTCTCTGGGGCCAACGTCCTGACTTTC,CASSYTAFLSGANVLTF
NA,TRBV11-2,TRBJ1-4,NA,TGTGCCAGCAGCACCTTCATCCGGACACTGACTAATGAAAAACTGTTTTTT,CASSTFIRTLTNEKLFF
NA,TRBV28,TRBJ1-1,once,TGTGCCAGCAGGGGGAGCGGGGATTACACTGAAGCTTTCTTT,CASRGSGDYTEAFF
NA,TRBV19,TRBJ2-5,few,TGTGCCAGCACCGAGGAAGAGACCCAGTACTTC,CASTEEETQYF
NA,TRBV4-2,TRBJ2-1,once,TGTGCCAGCAGCCAAGAAGTCAGCGAGTACAATGAGCAGTTCTTC,CASSQEVSEYNEQFF
TRBD2,TRBV7-7,TRBJ2-3,NA,TGTGCCAGCAGCTTAGCAACTAGCGGGGGGCAAGATACGCAGTATTTT,CASSLATSGGQDTQYF
TRBD1,TRBV18,TRBJ1-2,NA,TGTGCCAGCTCACCACGTGGACAGGGAGACTATGGCTACACCTTC,CASSPRGQGDYGYTF
NA,TRBV30,TRBJ2-3,NA,TGTGCCTGGACGACAGCAGATACGCAGTATTTT,CAWTTADTQYF
NA,TRBV5-1,TRBJ1-1,NA,TGCGCCAGCAGCTTGGTTCGGGGTGACACTGAAGCTTTCTTT,CASSLVRGDTEAFF